These T cell receptor beta chains were read from a single sample in a study of T cells in Graves' hyperthyroidism and ophthalmopathy. TCRdb recomputed calls from the multiplex PCR reads with MiXCR, one row per CDR3 protein. Of 300,000 to 450,000 distinct CDR3 sequences listed, 15% to 18% are singletons. The sample consisted of blood. Every receptor here comes from a woman aged 18-35 years with Graves' hyperthyroidism that later progressed to Graves' ophthalmopathy. Each CDR3 is given with its conserved first and last residue. The order of the fields is V gene, clone size, D gene, J gene, CDR3 protein, CDR3 DNA. The D gene is left open where the match is weak. The listing skips clone size in some rows; elsewhere it reads once, few, many or a size class.

TRBV5-4,NA,TRBD1,TRBJ2-1,CASSPRGQGAVGDEQFF,TGTGCCAGCAGCCCTCGGGGACAGGGGGCGGTAGGCGATGAGCAGTTCTTC
TRBV7-2,many,TRBD2,TRBJ2-7,CASSLIGLAGDEQYF,TGTGCCAGCAGCTTAATCGGGCTAGCGGGAGACGAGCAGTACTTC
TRBV3-1,many,TRBD1,TRBJ1-6,CASSQGTGVNSPLHF,TGTGCCAGCAGCCAAGGGACAGGGGTCAATTCACCCCTCCACTTT
TRBV6-1,NA,TRBD2,TRBJ2-3,CASSRYTSGSADTQYF,TGTGCCAGCAGCCGATACACTAGCGGGAGTGCAGATACGCAGTATTTT
TRBV20-1,NA,TRBD2,TRBJ2-7,CSARGGGLSSYEQYF,TGCAGTGCTAGAGGGGGGGGACTATCCTCCTACGAGCAGTACTTC
TRBV7-8,many,NA,TRBJ1-5,CASSLVGGNQPQHF,TGTGCCAGCAGCTTAGTCGGAGGCAATCAGCCCCAGCATTTT
TRBV5-1,NA,NA,TRBJ2-2,CASPNIGGLGNTGELFF,TGCGCCAGCCCCAACATAGGAGGGCTGGGGAACACCGGGGAGCTGTTTTTT
TRBV2,NA,NA,TRBJ1-4,CASGGANEKLFF,TGTGCCTCTGGCGGGGCTAATGAAAAACTGTTTTTT
TRBV5-4,few,TRBD1,TRBJ1-6,CASSLRRTGNNSPLHF,TGTGCCAGCAGCTTGAGAAGGACAGGAAATAATTCACCCCTCCACTTT
TRBV6-1,many,NA,TRBJ1-2,CASSSHPWGYGYTF,TGTGCCAGCAGTTCCCACCCTTGGGGGTATGGCTACACCTTC
TRBV12-3/TRBV12-4,many,NA,TRBJ1-1,CASSLRRNTEAFF,TGTGCCAGCAGTTTAAGGAGGAACACTGAAGCTTTCTTT
TRBV28,many,TRBD2,TRBJ2-5,CASSSSGPTQYF,TGTGCCAGCAGCTCTAGCGGTCCGACCCAGTACTTC
TRBV30,many,NA,TRBJ1-1,CAWSQAVGTEAFF,TGTGCCTGGAGTCAGGCGGTGGGCACTGAAGCTTTCTTT
TRBV7-8,many,TRBD2,TRBJ2-3,CASSLSGISTDTQYF,TGTGCCAGCAGCCTTAGCGGGATAAGCACAGATACGCAGTATTTT
TRBV16,few,NA,TRBJ2-2,CASSQSGLRTRKTGELFF,TGTGCCAGCAGCCAATCTGGTCTTAGGACGAGAAAAACCGGGGAGCTGTTTTTT
TRBV29-1,many,TRBD2,TRBJ2-7,CSVEDHGGVVYEQYF,TGCAGCGTTGAAGATCATGGGGGGGTGGTTTACGAGCAGTACTTC
TRBV5-1,NA,TRBD2,TRBJ2-1,CASSLGAGVPNEQFF,TGCGCCAGCAGCTTGGGGGCGGGAGTCCCCAATGAGCAGTTCTTC
TRBV5-6,NA,NA,TRBJ2-6,CASSPDRPGANVLTF,TGTGCCAGCAGCCCAGACAGGCCTGGGGCCAACGTCCTGACTTTC
TRBV6-1,many,NA,TRBJ1-5,CASSLGGFGNQPQHF,TGTGCCAGCAGTTTAGGAGGTTTCGGCAATCAGCCCCAGCATTTT
TRBV27,few,TRBD1,TRBJ2-2,CASSLGTGGSGELFF,TGTGCCAGCAGTTTAGGGACAGGGGGATCCGGGGAGCTGTTTTTT
TRBV30,many,TRBD2,TRBJ2-1,CAWSAIAGDEQFF,TGTGCCTGGAGTGCCATAGCGGGAGATGAGCAGTTCTTC
TRBV3-1,many,NA,TRBJ2-1,CASSQGARDEQFF,TGTGCCAGCAGCCAAGGAGCTAGGGATGAGCAGTTCTTC
TRBV28,many,TRBD2,TRBJ2-3,CASSPRLAASDTQYF,TGTGCCAGCAGTCCGCGACTAGCGGCATCAGATACGCAGTATTTT
TRBV7-9,NA,TRBD2,TRBJ2-1,CASSSSLTSGRLSYNEQFF,TGTGCCAGCAGCTCCTCCCTGACTAGCGGGAGGCTCTCCTACAATGAGCAGTTCTTC
TRBV7-9,many,TRBD1,TRBJ2-5,CASSLGTGPNRETQYF,TGTGCCAGCAGCTTGGGGACAGGACCTAACCGAGAGACCCAGTACTTC
TRBV3-1,NA,NA,TRBJ2-2,CASSQVPGGPGELFF,TGTGCCAGCAGCCAAGTTCCCGGGGGACCCGGGGAGCTGTTTTTT
TRBV11-2,many,TRBD2,TRBJ2-2,CASSWPAGGSWTGELFF,TGTGCCAGCAGCTGGCCCGCGGGCGGGAGTTGGACCGGGGAGCTGTTTTTT
TRBV19,few,NA,TRBJ2-7,CASSPGRGVDEQYF,TGTGCCAGTAGTCCAGGCAGGGGGGTCGACGAGCAGTACTTC
TRBV30,NA,TRBD1,TRBJ2-2,CAWSGSGGYPGELFF,TGTGCCTGGAGTGGGTCAGGGGGTTACCCCGGGGAGCTGTTTTTT
TRBV15,few,NA,TRBJ2-3,CATSRDRRRVRGDTQYF,TGTGCCACCAGCAGAGATCGTCGACGCGTACGGGGAGATACGCAGTATTTT
TRBV24-1,NA,NA,TRBJ2-2,CATSEETRLNTGELFF,TGTGCCACCAGTGAGGAGACGAGGCTAAACACCGGGGAGCTGTTTTTT
TRBV2,many,TRBD2,TRBJ2-5,CASSGEGGVWETQYF,TGTGCCAGCAGTGGGGAGGGAGGGGTCTGGGAGACCCAGTACTTC
TRBV9,NA,NA,TRBJ2-3,CASSVKTGVVDTQYF,TGTGCCAGCAGCGTAAAGACGGGAGTGGTAGATACGCAGTATTTT
TRBV28,many,NA,TRBJ2-3,CASSPSYGLTDTDTQYF,TGTGCCAGCAGTCCCTCTTATGGACTAACGGACACAGATACGCAGTATTTT
TRBV11-2,many,NA,TRBJ2-2,CASSSESGELFF,TGTGCCAGCAGCTCGGAGTCCGGGGAGCTGTTTTTT
TRBV5-1,NA,NA,TRBJ2-7,CASSLVSRATYKRYF,TGCGCCAGCAGCTTGGTGTCCAGGGCCACCTACAAGCGGTACTTC
TRBV5-4,NA,NA,TRBJ2-1,CASSLPQAFNEQFF,TGTGCCAGCAGCTTGCCACAGGCTTTCAATGAGCAGTTCTTC
TRBV2,once,TRBD1,TRBJ1-3,CASSFGQGAGNTIYF,TGTGCCAGCAGTTTTGGACAGGGCGCTGGAAACACCATATATTTT
TRBV10-3,NA,NA,TRBJ1-2,CAIRMGGMIPYGYTF,TGTGCCATCAGAATGGGAGGAATGATACCGTATGGCTACACCTTC
TRBV6-2/TRBV6-3,NA,TRBD1,TRBJ1-5,CASSWRTGGSQPQHF,TGTGCCAGCAGTTGGAGGACAGGGGGCAGTCAGCCCCAGCATTTT
TRBV20-1,NA,NA,TRBJ2-7,CSALQNLLRSGEQYF,TGCAGTGCCCTCCAGAATCTACTACGATCGGGCGAGCAGTACTTC
TRBV28,many,TRBD1,TRBJ2-5,CARQTRTGQETQYF,TGTGCCAGACAAACGAGGACAGGCCAAGAGACCCAGTACTTC
TRBV16,few,TRBD1,TRBJ2-7,CASSQEPDRGPFYEQYF,TGTGCCAGCAGCCAGGAACCTGACAGGGGGCCCTTCTACGAGCAGTACTTC
TRBV5-1,few,NA,TRBJ2-1,CASSLGASRNYNEQFF,TGCGCCAGCAGCTTGGGGGCTAGCAGAAACTACAATGAGCAGTTCTTC
TRBV30,many,NA,TRBJ2-7,CAWSVPGSGSYEQYF,TGTGCCTGGAGTGTACCCGGTTCGGGGAGTTACGAGCAGTACTTC
TRBV29-1,many,TRBD1,TRBJ2-7,CSVIEDRSEQYF,TGCAGCGTCATCGAGGACAGGTCCGAGCAGTACTTC
TRBV10-3,NA,TRBD1,TRBJ2-1,CAISEWGQAGINEQFF,TGTGCCATCAGTGAGTGGGGACAGGCCGGGATTAATGAGCAGTTCTTC
TRBV7-9,many,TRBD2,TRBJ2-3,CASSSRLAGQADTQYF,TGTGCCAGCAGCTCACGACTAGCGGGACAGGCAGATACGCAGTATTTT
TRBV11-2,NA,TRBD1,TRBJ2-5,CASSLRRPGQGSLGETQYF,TGTGCCAGCAGCTTAAGGCGTCCGGGACAGGGGTCCCTGGGAGAGACCCAGTACTTC
TRBV12-3/TRBV12-4,few,NA,TRBJ2-2,CASPDQTGELFF,TGTGCCAGCCCTGATCAGACCGGGGAGCTGTTTTTT
TRBV3-1,many,NA,TRBJ2-7,CASSQDPHRITGSYEQYF,TGTGCCAGCAGCCAAGATCCCCACAGAATAACGGGAAGCTACGAGCAGTACTTC
TRBV6-1,few,NA,TRBJ2-7,CASSESPRGDEQYF,TGTGCCAGCAGTGAATCCCCCAGGGGGGACGAGCAGTACTTC
TRBV7-9,many,TRBD1,TRBJ1-4,CASSPRTGSTNEKLFF,TGTGCCAGCAGCCCTAGGACAGGTTCAACTAATGAAAAACTGTTTTTT
TRBV18,many,TRBD1,TRBJ2-5,CASSSKGGDETQYF,TGTGCCAGCTCATCTAAAGGGGGCGACGAGACCCAGTACTTC